The rows below give T cell receptor beta chains drawn from one sample of a study of shared clonotypes between healthy human individuals. Clones were read by immunoSEQ multiplex PCR, and TCRdb kept only the in-frame ones, dropping some. This table has 2,500,000 or so clones, around 94% appearing once. The sample consisted of naive CD4+ T cells sorted from blood. The source is a man between 18 and 35 years old in good health. CDR3s include the opening cysteine and the closing phenylalanine or tryptophan. Clone size is stated in some rows and not others, as once, few, many or a class when expanded.

j_call: TRBJ1-5; clone_size: .; v_call: TRBV28; cdr3_aa: CASSLKGLSQHF
j_call: TRBJ2-7; clone_size: .; v_call: TRBV6-1; cdr3_aa: CASSEALDRKSDAF
j_call: TRBJ2-7; clone_size: .; v_call: TRBV11-2; cdr3_aa: CASSFIGGGYEQYF
j_call: TRBJ1-3; clone_size: once; v_call: TRBV13; cdr3_aa: CASSRRGVSGNTIYF
j_call: TRBJ2-7; clone_size: .; v_call: TRBV20-1; cdr3_aa: CSAEFSYEQYF
j_call: TRBJ2-3; clone_size: .; v_call: TRBV5-1; cdr3_aa: CASSRNTDTQYF
j_call: TRBJ1-1; clone_size: .; v_call: TRBV5-1; cdr3_aa: CASSLATGGTEAFF
j_call: TRBJ2-1; clone_size: .; v_call: TRBV5-1; cdr3_aa: CASSVPSRDEQFF
j_call: TRBJ1-6; clone_size: .; v_call: TRBV18; cdr3_aa: CASSRLDRGLVSPLHF
j_call: TRBJ1-4; clone_size: once; v_call: TRBV28; cdr3_aa: CATRGRSTGTNEKLFF
j_call: TRBJ2-7; clone_size: .; v_call: TRBV6-6; cdr3_aa: CASSYNPDYEQYF
j_call: TRBJ2-3; clone_size: .; v_call: TRBV6-1; cdr3_aa: CASSEGQGDTDTQYF
j_call: TRBJ2-1; clone_size: .; v_call: TRBV19; cdr3_aa: CATRTGNLVISYNEQFF
j_call: TRBJ2-2; clone_size: .; v_call: TRBV11-3; cdr3_aa: CASSSGTGGTGELFF
j_call: TRBJ2-5; clone_size: .; v_call: TRBV6-6; cdr3_aa: CASRRQETQYF
j_call: TRBJ2-2; clone_size: .; v_call: TRBV14; cdr3_aa: CASSQDRGSFNTGELFF
j_call: TRBJ1-3; clone_size: .; v_call: TRBV9; cdr3_aa: CASSRASGNTIYF
j_call: TRBJ2-2; clone_size: .; v_call: TRBV6-1; cdr3_aa: CASGGFTGELFF
j_call: TRBJ1-6; clone_size: .; v_call: TRBV14; cdr3_aa: CASSQVSGTGYNSPLHF
j_call: TRBJ1-3; clone_size: .; v_call: TRBV9; cdr3_aa: CASSPDSSGNTIYF
j_call: TRBJ1-4; clone_size: .; v_call: TRBV7-2; cdr3_aa: CASSLRIGGTNEKLFF
j_call: TRBJ1-2; clone_size: .; v_call: TRBV10-1; cdr3_aa: CASSEARRSGYTF
j_call: TRBJ2-2; clone_size: .; v_call: TRBV19; cdr3_aa: CASSIAGDYTGELFF
j_call: TRBJ2-7; clone_size: .; v_call: TRBV2; cdr3_aa: CASRTSAPTEQYF
j_call: TRBJ1-5; clone_size: few; v_call: TRBV16; cdr3_aa: CASSQSRDQPQHF
j_call: TRBJ1-1; clone_size: .; v_call: TRBV6-1; cdr3_aa: CASVITGGATEAFF
j_call: TRBJ1-5; clone_size: .; v_call: TRBV5-8; cdr3_aa: CASSPEAGPTKGPQHF
j_call: TRBJ2-2; clone_size: .; v_call: TRBV10-3; cdr3_aa: CAISEGLAGGTGELFF
j_call: TRBJ2-1; clone_size: .; v_call: TRBV27; cdr3_aa: CASSQRLAGGPQNEQFF
j_call: TRBJ1-1; clone_size: .; v_call: TRBV7-3; cdr3_aa: CASSLQPPGPIMNTEAFF
j_call: TRBJ2-5; clone_size: .; v_call: TRBV6-6; cdr3_aa: CASGKRGFQETQYF
j_call: TRBJ2-5; clone_size: .; v_call: TRBV29-1; cdr3_aa: CSVDASVQETQYF
j_call: TRBJ1-3; clone_size: .; v_call: TRBV6-6; cdr3_aa: CASSGTGAGNTIYF
j_call: TRBJ2-3; clone_size: .; v_call: TRBV18; cdr3_aa: CASSPRTTDTQYF
j_call: TRBJ2-7; clone_size: .; v_call: TRBV19; cdr3_aa: CASSKEGGKTYEQYF
j_call: TRBJ1-1; clone_size: .; v_call: TRBV27; cdr3_aa: CASSFSLNTEAFF
j_call: TRBJ1-1; clone_size: .; v_call: TRBV10-3; cdr3_aa: CAISPWTGDTEAFF
j_call: TRBJ1-2; clone_size: .; v_call: TRBV9; cdr3_aa: CASSPDRVYGYTF
j_call: TRBJ2-7; clone_size: .; v_call: TRBV6-6; cdr3_aa: CASSPGIGHEQYF
j_call: TRBJ2-5; clone_size: .; v_call: TRBV5-6; cdr3_aa: CASSTRETQYF
j_call: TRBJ2-7; clone_size: .; v_call: TRBV30; cdr3_aa: CAWGPPGTGRYEQYF
j_call: TRBJ1-5; clone_size: .; v_call: TRBV7-2; cdr3_aa: CASSSDRVGQPQHF
j_call: TRBJ1-1; clone_size: .; v_call: TRBV2; cdr3_aa: CASSFDRVRNTEAFF
j_call: TRBJ1-2; clone_size: .; v_call: TRBV2; cdr3_aa: CASSVSRGIYGYTF
j_call: TRBJ2-1; clone_size: .; v_call: TRBV28; cdr3_aa: CASRLAGTGINEQFF
j_call: TRBJ1-1; clone_size: few; v_call: TRBV19; cdr3_aa: CASSPQGRGGGTEAFF
j_call: TRBJ2-7; clone_size: .; v_call: TRBV5-5; cdr3_aa: CASSSPGSLLAGGLDEQYF
j_call: TRBJ2-7; clone_size: .; v_call: TRBV5-6; cdr3_aa: CASSRGSDRAIGEQYF
j_call: TRBJ2-1; clone_size: .; v_call: TRBV29-1; cdr3_aa: CSARRDSVTSGSINEQFF
j_call: TRBJ1-3; clone_size: once; v_call: TRBV25-1; cdr3_aa: CASSDVNSGNTIYF
j_call: TRBJ2-3; clone_size: .; v_call: TRBV6-1; cdr3_aa: CASSEGGSSTDTQYF
j_call: TRBJ2-2; clone_size: .; v_call: TRBV9; cdr3_aa: CASSGQGADTGELFF
j_call: TRBJ1-5; clone_size: once; v_call: TRBV30; cdr3_aa: CAWSTGWDQPQHF
j_call: TRBJ1-2; clone_size: .; v_call: TRBV6-6; cdr3_aa: CASSTGNYGYTF
j_call: TRBJ1-4; clone_size: .; v_call: TRBV30; cdr3_aa: CAWSRQGTNEKLFF
j_call: TRBJ1-5; clone_size: .; v_call: TRBV5-3; cdr3_aa: CASSLDGGNQPQHF